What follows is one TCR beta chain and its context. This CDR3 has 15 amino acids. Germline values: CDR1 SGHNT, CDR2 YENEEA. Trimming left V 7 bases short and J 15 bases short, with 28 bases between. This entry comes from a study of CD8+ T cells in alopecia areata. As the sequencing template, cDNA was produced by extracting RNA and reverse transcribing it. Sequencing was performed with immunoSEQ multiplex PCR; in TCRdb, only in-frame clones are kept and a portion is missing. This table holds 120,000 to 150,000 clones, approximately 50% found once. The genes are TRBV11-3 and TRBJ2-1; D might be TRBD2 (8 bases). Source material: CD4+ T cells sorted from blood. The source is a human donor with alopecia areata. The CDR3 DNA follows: TGTGCCAGCACCCAGGGGGGGCTAGCGGGTGACCATTTGTTCTTC. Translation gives CASTQGGLAGDHLFF. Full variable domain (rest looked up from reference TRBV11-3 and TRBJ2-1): EAGVVQSPRYKIIEKKQPVAFWCNPISGHNTLYWYLQNLGQGPELLIRYENEEAVDDSQLPKDRFSAERLKGVDSTLKIQPAELGDSAVYLCASTQGGLAGDHLFFGPGTRLTVL.